This TCR beta chain comes out of a study of blood T cells in healthy people across ages (dated by TCRdb to 2015 to 2017). Describing the broader study: In model experiments, template switching captured roughly one uniquely barcoded TCR beta cDNA molecule for every two T cells. The study measured age-related changes in TCR beta repertoire diversity using deep sequencing normalized with unique cDNA molecular identifiers. Two additional independent replicas of 1 million unique cDNA reads from the same blood draw were analyzed for two donors (one aged 18 to 30 and one aged 80 or older). Donors were grouped into four age groups: young (average 16 years), middle-aged (under 40), aged (around 60) and long-lived (about 90). Results the study describes overall, beyond this receptor: The percentage of naive T cells measured by flow cytometry correlated strongly with observed TCR beta diversity. As age increased, observed TCR beta diversity per million T cells dropped in a roughly linear way, and a significant reduction was already evident by age 40. Estimates of total diversity based on one million sequenced T cells were regarded as lower bounds and as underestimates. Because the CMV infection status of the donors was unknown, age-related changes in expanded clonotypes may potentially have been confounded. Compared with the aged group, the long-lived group had more naive CD4+ T cells, fewer expanded clones and increased TCR diversity, a pattern suggesting age selection. Bulk unsorted PBMC profiling prevented conclusive comparison of naive and antigen-experienced compartments.

From the cysteine through the phenylalanine, the CDR3 covers 16 amino acids. Only CDR3 DNA is held: 48 bases, read in frame from base 1. CDR1 ENHRY and CDR2 SYGVKD were looked up in the germline V gene. Germline trimming: 6 bases from V, 3 bases from J; junction bases outside gene matches: 9. Systemically healthy Caucasian individuals from Russia, around 39 in total and aged roughly 6 to 100 years, were included as donors. Each donor gave roughly 9.5 milliliters of peripheral blood, collected into EDTA-treated Vacutainer tubes. PBMCs were isolated by Ficoll-Paque density-gradient centrifugation, with at least 7 million obtained per sample. Trizol reagent was used to extract total RNA from the PBMCs, yielding at least 6 micrograms per sample. The percentages of naive CD45RAhigh/CD27high T cells were determined by flow cytometry on a PBMC aliquot from every donor. This clonotype was seen a few times. No antigen is known for it. No base quality values were provided; no much bigger clone lies one nucleotide off.

The protocol used for the library was 5' RACE. Instrument on record: Illumina HiSeq 2500. The second PCR ran for roughly 7 to 12 cycles and used a J-beta primer mix along with a sample-barcoded 5' primer. A unique molecular identifier was introduced onto each TCR beta cDNA molecule by a template-switch 5' adaptor carrying 12 random nucleotides. Each sample yielded at least 2.5 million CDR3-containing paired-end reads. The Mint cDNA synthesis kit, primed by a TRBC-specific oligonucleotide, was used to synthesize first-strand cDNA from all RNA. Following uracil-DNA glycosylase treatment, a first 18-cycle PCR with universal primers M1SS and BC2_uni_R was performed on all cDNA. Processing in the source paper ran as follows. For normalization, 1 million high-quality reads were randomly selected from each sample, with every read carrying a distinct molecular identifier. Reads sharing molecular identifiers were discarded rather than binned into consensus sequences. MiTCR, set to a Q25 quality threshold and the strictest error-elimination algorithm, was used for CDR3 identification, clonotype clustering and error correction. A nonparametric unseen species model with Euler transformation was used to estimate lower-bound total TCR beta diversity. TCRdb reanalyzed the raw reads on its own, using fastp at Q25 for trimming and MiXCR for clone calling, and kept in-frame beta chains. When rows share a CDR3 protein, they turn into one entry using the most common DNA and genes. Here the V and J calls rest on TCRdb's processing, not on the authors' analysis. Recorded for this sample are more than 1,000,000 distinct CDR3 sequences; approximately 26% of them occurred a single time. The ten largest clones capture about 0.72% of the sample.

The same specimen was also included in a second study, on T cells of mothers and their children. The other study reports the following: Nine systemically healthy Caucasian individuals, comprising three mothers and their six children, were included as donors. cDNA synthesis consumed the entire amount of extracted RNA, loaded at 1.5 ug RNA in each 15 ul reaction. In the second PCR, the M1S primer introduced both the sample barcodes and 2-4 random nucleotides. Each mother yielded over 9.5 million TCR beta CDR3 reads and each child roughly 3.1 million reads. TCR recombination output is similarly shaped by thymic selection in related and unrelated pairs, with a minor effect exerted by inherited differences. Related mother-child pairs always showed normalized repertoire overlap that was slightly higher than in unrelated mother-child pairs, though the difference was never significant. No persistent microchimeric T cell clones were found, with a detection sensitivity of 75 to 100 clones per million clonotypes. Deep NGS was used in the study to compare the TCR beta repertoires of mothers and children and to look for features that separate related mother-child pairs from unrelated individuals. The mean age was roughly 36 +/- 4 years for the mothers and around 11 +/- 4 years for the children. Libraries were sequenced on Illumina HiSeq 2000 with 100+100 nt paired-end reads after adapter ligation with NEBNext reagents. To avoid cross-contamination, the mother libraries and the child libraries were prepared a month apart and sequenced in separate runs. Between about 500,000 and 2,100,000 distinct TCR beta clonotypes were identified per donor. Naive TCR beta clonotypes were estimated from low-frequency clonotypes matched to each donor's FACS-determined naive share, without sorting.

Sequencing was carried out using blood. The sequence links TRBV10-3 to TRBJ2-5; TRBD2 aligns with 11 central bases. The receptor was derived from a girl aged 2 to 10 in good health. The nucleotide sequence reads as follows: TGTGCCATCAGGAACCCCGGGACTAGCGGTAAAGAGACCCAGTACTTC. This sequence encodes CAIRNPGTSGKETQYF.